This T cell receptor beta chain was identified in a study of post-analysis software for immune sequencing data. Prepared TCR beta cDNA libraries contained unique molecular identifiers. From the PCR reads, TCRdb called clonotypes with MiXCR, one entry per CDR3 protein. Of around 770,000 distinct CDR3 sequences in the sample, 46% were seen once. This CDR3 is built from 14 residues. V was pared by 8 bases and J by 9 bases, with 11 bases of the junction left unmatched. Study-wide results and caveats: The five TRBV segments detected at higher frequency in patients than in controls included TRBV5-6, TRBV5-1 and TRBV20-1.

Note on this clonotype: Its antigen is currently unknown. A read error may explain this, as a much larger clone is one base away.

The genes are TRBV12-3 or TRBV12-4 and TRBJ2-2; 8 bases fit TRBD1. The specimen was blood. The receptor comes from a girl aged 5 to 17 with multiple sclerosis. The DNA of the CDR3 is TGTGCCAGCGGTCCAGGACAGGGAACCAGGGAGCTGTTTTTT. Amino acid sequence: CASGPGQGTRELFF.